This T cell receptor (beta chain) comes out of a study of monozygotic twins with inflammatory bowel disease. TCRdb reprocessed the 5' RACE reads and keeps a single row for each CDR3 protein, giving no DNA. This repertoire includes fewer than 550,000 distinct CDR3 sequences. As concerns this clonotype: Its cognate antigen is unknown.

Study findings and constraints: IBD patients, compared with healthy twins, shared fewer clonotypes with others (especially with disease activity). The data offered no way to tell different T cell subtypes apart. There were differing immunosuppressive treatments, which may have added variability to patient repertoires.

This TCR was recovered from a human donor with ulcerative colitis or Crohn's disease, or a healthy co-twin of an affected twin (not recorded which). The sequencing input was blood.

The CDR3 is CASSSRTATDTQYF. The chain employs TRBV5-1 and TRBJ2-3; the TCRdb D gene call, TRBD1, has no DNA to confirm it. Germline V gene sequence: CDR1 SGHRS, CDR2 YFSETQ. This CDR3 has 14 residues.